This entry describes one TCR beta chain. The antigen remains unidentified. The data were taken from a study of OX40 agonist ivuxolimab in advanced cancers. Study outcomes and limitations: CD4+ T cells averaged fewer expanded clones than CD8+ T cells.

This table comes from immunoSEQ multiplex PCR, and its TCRdb copy is limited to in-frame clones, with some not included. The repertoire includes fewer than 85,000 clones, roughly 86% of them detected once, and 0.75% to 0.85% sits in the top ten. Germline CDR1 and CDR2: MDHEN and SYDVKM. There are 15 residues in the CDR3. Trimming pared 1 base from V and 1 base from J, leaving 10 bases between. This clonotype was obtained from an adult with an advanced solid tumor such as melanoma, head and neck, liver or kidney cancer. The gene calls are TRBV28 and TRBJ1-1, with D hard to call. Sequenced here: CD4+ or CD8+ T cells sorted from blood, sampled in a trial of the OX40 agonist ivuxolimab. CDR3 nucleotides: TGTGCCAGCAGTTTATCAACCCGGGGGAACACTGAAGCTTTCTTT. Translated: CASSLSTRGNTEAFF.